Presented here are 15 T cell receptor beta chains from one specimen sequenced in a study of control samples from healthy donors and cancer patients. Generated by immunoSEQ multiplex PCR, the TCRdb table keeps only in-frame clones and is missing some. The sample has roughly 450,000 clones, about 93% seen once; the top ten hold around 6.4%. Sequenced material: PBMCs. The receptors were sampled from a man aged 40-55 years with head and neck cancer.

The genes are TRBV5-4 and TRBJ1-5, with D hard to call. The CDR3 has 13 residues. V lost 0 bases and J 6 bases, leaving 7 bases between the germline ends. Germline V CDR1 and CDR2: SGHNT, YYREEE (reference sequence). The CDR3 DNA follows: TGTGCCAGCAGCTTGGAGGGAACTCAGCCCCAGCATTTT. Residues: CASSLEGTQPQHF.

The J gene is TRBJ2-3, the V gene TRBV13, with 11 bases lining up with TRBD2. The V gene's germline CDR1 is PRHDT and CDR2 FYEKMQ (reference sequence). The CDR3 covers 16 residues. The V segment lost 4 bases and the J segment 6 bases; nucleotides outside the gene matches: 9. CDR3 DNA: TGTGCCAGCAGCTATTTAGCGGGGGGGCCGGCGGATACGCAGTATTTT. Protein product: CASSYLAGGPADTQYF. The whole variable domain, remainder taken from reference TRBV13 and TRBJ2-3, is AAGVIQSPRHLIKEKRETATLKCYPIPRHDTVYWYQQGPGQDPQFLISFYEKMQSDKGSIPDRFSAQQFSDYHSELNMSSLELGDSALYFCASSYLAGGPADTQYFGPGTRLTVL.

The chain joins TRBV29-1 to TRBJ2-2, with 7 bases lining up with TRBD2. Germline-derived CDR1 and CDR2 are SQVTM and ANQGSEA. The junction had 4 bases not matched to a gene; V was cut back by 0 bases and J by 3 bases. The CDR3 has 15 residues. CDR3 in DNA: TGCAGCGTTGAAGAGAAGGGAGGGGACACCGGGGAGCTGTTTTTT. As protein: CSVEEKGGDTGELFF.

The rearrangement uses TRBV12-3 or TRBV12-4 and TRBJ2-7, with D perhaps matching TRBD1 or TRBD2 (5 bases each). The V end lost 4 bases, the J end lost 2 bases, and 9 bases lay between the germline ends. The CDR3 contains 13 residues. CDR3 nucleotide sequence: TGTGCCAGCAGTTCGGGGCAGCCCTACGAGCAGTACTTC. Amino acids: CASSSGQPYEQYF.

The genes are TRBV5-1 and TRBJ2-3; 7 nucleotides agree with TRBD1. After removal of 4 bases from V and 1 base from J, the junction contained 6 bases not matched to a gene. This CDR3 has 15 residues. Per the germline V gene, CDR1 is SGHRS and CDR2 is YFSETQ. CDR3: CASSPPTGGTDTQYF. DNA for the CDR3: TGCGCCAGCAGCCCGCCAACAGGGGGCACAGATACGCAGTATTTT.

This clone has only one observation. This rearrangement joins TRBV5-6 to TRBJ2-1; 9 positions agree with TRBD1. The germline gives CDR1 SGHDT, CDR2 YYEEEE. This CDR3 region has 16 residues. V trimming: 4 bases; J trimming: 2 bases; junction bases outside the gene matches: 7. The CDR3 nucleotides are TGTGCCAGCAGCCCGCCTGGGGACAGGGCCTACAATGAGCAGTTCTTC. It codes for CASSPPGDRAYNEQFF.

This chain joins TRBV4-3 and TRBJ2-2, with D tentatively TRBD1 (6 bases). V lost 0 bases, J lost 1 base, and 9 bases lay in between. The CDR3 consists of 16 residues. CDR1 LGHNA and CDR2 YSLEER come from the germline V gene. CDR3 in amino acids: CASSQDVGGNTGELFF. DNA for the CDR3: TGCGCCAGCAGCCAAGATGTAGGGGGGAACACCGGGGAGCTGTTTTTT.

This clone was found once. The chain has TRBV11-2 and TRBJ2-5; the D gene is possibly TRBD1 (5 bases). Looked up from germline, CDR1 is SGHAT and CDR2 is FQNNGV. This CDR3 has 17 residues. V was shortened by 2 bases and J by 1 base, with 17 bases between the two germline ends. CDR3 DNA sequence: TGTGCCAGCAGCTTATCAGGGCGGTCGGTCACCCAAGAGACCCAGTACTTC. This sequence encodes CASSLSGRSVTQETQYF. Filled out from reference TRBV11-2 and TRBJ2-5, the complete variable domain reads EAGVAQSPRYKIIEKRQSVAFWCNPISGHATLYWYQQILGQGPKLLIQFQNNGVVDDSQLPKDRFSAERLKGVDSTLKIQPAKLEDSAVYLCASSLSGRSVTQETQYFGPGTRLLVL.

The chain couples TRBV29-1 to TRBJ2-5, with D unresolved. Trimming removed 0 bases from V and 2 bases from J, with 10 bases in between. The CDR3 extends over 14 amino acids. Germline loops: CDR1 SQVTM, CDR2 ANQGSEA. The CDR3 reads CSVEDGWVQETQYF. The CDR3 coding sequence is TGCAGCGTTGAAGATGGCTGGGTACAAGAGACCCAGTACTTC.

The chain links TRBV20-1 to TRBJ2-7; 8 bases align to TRBD2. The CDR3 has 14 amino acids. V dropped 3 bases and J dropped 0; count of bases not matched to a gene: 4. CDR1 DFQATT and CDR2 SNEGSKA come from the germline V gene (reference sequence). The CDR3 DNA follows: TGCAGTGCTAGTTACGGGGGGGGCTCCTACGAGCAGTACTTC. Translated, it gives CSASYGGGSYEQYF.

The V gene is TRBV6-6, the J gene TRBJ2-5; D call uncertain. V shed 5 bases and J shed 5 bases, with 15 bases lying between them. This CDR3 is 14 amino acids long. CDR1 and CDR2 from the germline V gene are MNHNY and SVGAGI (reference sequence). CDR3 sequence: CASSPPTHGETQYF. DNA of the CDR3: TGTGCCAGCAGTCCTCCGACTCATGGGGAGACCCAGTACTTC.

J is TRBJ1-1 and V is TRBV6-5; a possible D gene is TRBD1 (5 bases). The CDR3 sequence is 14 residues long. CDR1 MNHEY and CDR2 SVGAGI come from the germline V gene. V was cut by 4 bases and J by 2 bases, with 11 bases left in between. The CDR3 is CASSFAGPNTEAFF. DNA of the CDR3: TGTGCCAGCAGTTTTGCGGGGCCCAACACTGAAGCTTTCTTT.

The chain carries TRBV19 and TRBJ1-1; TRBD1 matches at 12 bases. CDR3 length: 17 amino acids. V shed 7 bases and J 0 bases; nucleotides not matched to a gene: 9. Germline V gene lookup returns CDR1 LNHDA and CDR2 SQIVND (reference sequence). The CDR3 loop reads CASTHGTGGPMNTEAFF. As DNA, the CDR3 is TGTGCCAGTACCCATGGGACAGGGGGCCCCATGAACACTGAAGCTTTCTTT.

The chain couples TRBV2 to TRBJ2-7; TRBD2 agrees at 11 bases. V dropped 3 bases and J dropped 3; count of bases not matched to a gene: 4. The CDR3 extends over 15 amino acids. Germline V lookup: CDR1 SNHLY, CDR2 FYNNEI. CDR3 sequence reads: CASSDGLAGLYEQYF. In nucleotides, the CDR3 is TGTGCCAGCAGTGACGGACTAGCGGGCCTCTACGAGCAGTACTTC.

This rearrangement joins TRBV27 to TRBJ1-1, with 9 bases lining up with TRBD1. The CDR3 runs 14 residues. Germline CDR1 is MNHEY and CDR2 is SMNVEV (reference sequence). V lost 3 bases and J lost 5; bases outside the gene matches: 4. For the CDR3, the DNA is TGTGCCAGCAGTTTCAAGGACAGGGGAACTGAAGCTTTCTTT. Its translation: CASSFKDRGTEAFF.